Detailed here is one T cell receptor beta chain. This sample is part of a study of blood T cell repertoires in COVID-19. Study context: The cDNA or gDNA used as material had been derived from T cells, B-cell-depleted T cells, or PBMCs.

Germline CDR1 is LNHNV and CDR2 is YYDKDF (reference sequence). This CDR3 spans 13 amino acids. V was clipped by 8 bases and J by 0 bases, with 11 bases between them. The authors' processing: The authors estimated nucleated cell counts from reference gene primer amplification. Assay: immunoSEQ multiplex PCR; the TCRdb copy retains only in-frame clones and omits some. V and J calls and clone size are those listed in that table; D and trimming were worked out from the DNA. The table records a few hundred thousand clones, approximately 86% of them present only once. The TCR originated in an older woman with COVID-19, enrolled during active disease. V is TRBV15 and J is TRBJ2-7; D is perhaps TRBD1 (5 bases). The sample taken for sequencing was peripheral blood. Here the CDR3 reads CATRNRNSYEQYF. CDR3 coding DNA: TGTGCCACCCGGAACAGGAACTCCTACGAGCAGTACTTC.